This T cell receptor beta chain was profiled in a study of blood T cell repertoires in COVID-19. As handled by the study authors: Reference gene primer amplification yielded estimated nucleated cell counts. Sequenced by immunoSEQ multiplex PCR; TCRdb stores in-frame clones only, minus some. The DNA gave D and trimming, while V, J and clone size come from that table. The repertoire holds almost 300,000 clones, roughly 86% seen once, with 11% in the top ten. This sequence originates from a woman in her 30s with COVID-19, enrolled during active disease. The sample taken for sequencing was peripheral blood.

The CDR3 loop is CAAGAPSLKYYGYTF. CDR3 DNA sequence: TGTGCGGCGGGTGCCCCAAGCCTTAAGTACTATGGCTACACCTTC. The chain uses TRBV19 and TRBJ1-2, with D unclear. This CDR3 contains 15 residues. Germline V gene data show CDR1 as LNHDA and CDR2 as SQIVND (reference sequence).